Below, one T cell receptor (beta chain) is given with its context. This CDR3 comprises 15 residues. V lost 2 bases to trimming and J lost 7 bases; unmatched junction nucleotides: 6. Germline values: CDR1 MNHNS, CDR2 SASEGT. This record belongs to a study of blood T cell repertoires in COVID-19. Across the study: Samples taken during acute and convalescent COVID-19 were collected in the United States, Italy and Spain.

Methods used by the authors: Nucleated cell counts were estimated from reference gene primer amplification. The method was immunoSEQ multiplex PCR; TCRdb's version includes in-frame clones alone and lacks a portion of them. V and J calls and clone size are those listed in that table; D and trimming were worked out from the DNA. The profile shows about 240,000 clones, roughly 83% of them singletons. Sequencing was carried out using peripheral blood. The rearrangement links TRBV6-1 to TRBJ1-4; 8 bases are a match to TRBD1. This sequence originates from a woman older than 75 with acute or convalescent COVID-19. The CDR3 reads CASSEFRGPTEKLFF. The CDR3 nucleotides read TGTGCCAGCAGTGAATTCAGGGGGCCTACTGAAAAACTGTTTTTT.